The 8 T cell receptor beta chains given below trace back to one sample, sequenced in a study of blood T cell repertoires in COVID-19 (dated by TCRdb to the early 2020s). Library preparation employed the immunoSEQ multiplex PCR assay. TCRdb carries this immuneACCESS record with in-frame sequences only. Its versions omit some clonotypes, under half of them owing to an unresolved V gene in the studies checked, with the rest unexplained. The sample includes roughly 250,000 clones, with roughly 90% observed a single time. Approximately 2.5% of the sample is taken by the ten largest. Sequencing used PBMCs or T cells enriched from blood (not recorded which). All receptors derive from a middle-aged woman with acute COVID-19.

The V gene is TRBV18, the J gene TRBJ2-7; TRBD2 agrees at 10 bases. CDR3 length: 16 amino acids. From germline, CDR1 is KGHSH and CDR2 LQKENI. V lost 0 bases and J lost 2; bases outside the gene matches: 4. The CDR3 region is CASSPPLAGATYEQYF. CDR3 bases: TGTGCCAGCTCACCACCCCTAGCGGGAGCAACCTACGAGCAGTACTTC. Full variable domain (rest looked up from reference TRBV18 and TRBJ2-7): NAGVMQNPRHLVRRRGQEARLRCSPMKGHSHVYWYRQLPEEGLKFMVYLQKENIIDESGMPKERFSAEFPKEGPSILRIQQVVRGDSAAYFCASSPPLAGATYEQYFGPGTRLTVT.

V usage is TRBV23-1 and J usage is TRBJ2-7; 14 bases map to TRBD2. TRBV23-1 is an ORF, with its function uncertain. Unmatched junction bases numbered 0, after V lost 2 bases and J lost 0 bases. The CDR3 spans 16 residues. Here the CDR3 DNA reads TGCGCCAGCAGTCAAGGACTAGCGGGGGGCTCCTACGAGCAGTACTTC. This sequence encodes CASSQGLAGGSYEQYF.

This clone was counted between two and nine times. The chain combines TRBV5-6 with TRBJ1-1; 7 bases are a match to TRBD1. With V trimmed by 4 bases and J by 1 base, 1 base remained unmatched. The germline V gene encodes CDR1 SGHDT and CDR2 YYEEEE. The length of the CDR3 is 13 residues. The CDR3 DNA sequence: TGTGCCAGCAGCCGACAGGGGAACACTGAAGCTTTCTTT. Residues: CASSRQGNTEAFF.

This rearrangement joins TRBV6-5 to TRBJ1-1; TRBD1 agrees at 9 bases. The CDR3 has 14 amino acids. The junction had 6 bases not matched to a gene; V was cut back by 6 bases and J by 4 bases. Germline lookup yields CDR1 MNHEY and CDR2 SVGAGI. CDR3 sequence: CASRETGGSTEAFF. The DNA for the CDR3 is TGTGCCAGCAGAGAGACAGGGGGTAGCACTGAAGCTTTCTTT.

The CDR3 coding sequence is TGTGCCAGCAGTACGACTGGGGCGGATTCACCCCTCCACTTT. Translated: CASSTTGADSPLHF. This chain joins TRBV28 and TRBJ1-6; a possible D gene is TRBD1 (5 bases). Between the trimmed V and J ends, which lost 5 bases and 8 bases, there was a span of 13 bases. Germline lookup yields CDR1 MDHEN and CDR2 SYDVKM. This CDR3 is 14 amino acids long.

V usage is TRBV19 and J usage is TRBJ1-5, with D possibly matching TRBD1 (6 bases). V lost 6 bases, J lost 2 bases, and 8 bases lay in between. The V gene's germline CDR1 is LNHDA and CDR2 SQIVND (reference sequence). This CDR3 has 13 residues. This chain's CDR3 is CASSHRGNQPQHF. CDR3 nucleotides: TGTGCCAGTAGCCACAGGGGCAATCAGCCCCAGCATTTT. Using reference TRBV19 and TRBJ1-5 for the parts outside the CDR3, the full variable domain is DGGITQSPKYLFRKEGQNVTLSCEQNLNHDAMYWYRQDPGQGLRLIYYSQIVNDFQKGDIAEGYSVSREKKESFPLTVTSAQKNPTAFYLCASSHRGNQPQHFGDGTRLSIL.

CDR3 sequence (DNA): TGTGCCAGCTCACGGGGACAGCTCCACGAGCAGTACTTC. Translated: CASSRGQLHEQYF. The chain couples TRBV18 to TRBJ2-7, with 7 bases matching TRBD1. The CDR3 is 13 amino acids. Germline CDR1 reads KGHSH; CDR2 reads LQKENI. J gave up 5 bases and V 4 bases, and 5 bases lay outside the gene matches.

The rearrangement links TRBV11-2 to TRBJ2-5, with 7 bases lining up with TRBD1. V gave up 4 bases and J gave up 3 bases; unmatched junction bases: 8. The CDR3 runs to 15 residues. In germline, CDR1 is SGHAT, CDR2 FQNNGV. Written as DNA, the CDR3 is TGTGCCAGCAGCTCCCAAGGGACAGCAGAAGAGACCCAGTACTTC. Translation: CASSSQGTAEETQYF.